These T cell receptor beta chains were read from a single sample in a study of CD8 T cells in ankylosing spondylitis. From the 5' RACE reads, TCRdb called clonotypes with MiXCR, one entry per CDR3 protein. The sample contains about 340,000 distinct CDR3 sequences, around 15% of which appear only once. The sample comprised blood, either unsorted or a sorted T cell fraction (not recorded which). These receptors originate from a male donor with ankylosing spondylitis or in good health (not recorded which). Each CDR3 is given with its conserved first and last residue. Each record gives: D gene, V gene, J gene, clone size, CDR3 protein, CDR3 DNA. The D gene is left open where the match is weak. Expanded clones get a size class; other rows say once, few or many, or leave the size out.

>TRBD2|TRBV5-1|TRBJ2-1|few
CASSSGLAASYNEQFF
TGCGCCAGCAGCTCGGGACTAGCGGCCTCCTACAATGAGCAGTTCTTC
>.|TRBV19|TRBJ2-6|few
CASKRSVSGANVLTF
TGTGCCAGTAAAAGATCGGTCTCTGGGGCCAACGTCCTGACTTTC
>TRBD1|TRBV7-9|TRBJ2-3|few
CASSFRQGLDTQYF
TGTGCCAGCAGCTTTCGACAGGGGTTAGATACGCAGTATTTT
>.|TRBV7-9|TRBJ2-5|.
CASSKEGETQYF
TGTGCCAGCAGCAAGGAGGGAGAGACCCAGTACTTC
>TRBD1|TRBV6-5|TRBJ2-3|few
CASSLDRGDTQYF
TGTGCCAGCAGTTTGGACAGGGGAGATACGCAGTATTTT
>.|TRBV6-6|TRBJ1-4|few
CASSYSHEKLFF
TGTGCCAGCAGTTACTCCCATGAAAAACTGTTTTTT
>.|TRBV7-2|TRBJ2-3|.
CASSLSPTDTQYF
TGTGCCAGCAGCCTGAGCCCCACAGATACGCAGTATTTT
>.|TRBV5-1|TRBJ1-1|many
CASSWATGVGRTEAFF
TGCGCCAGCAGCTGGGCGACAGGAGTGGGACGCACTGAAGCTTTCTTT
>.|TRBV10-3|TRBJ2-1|few
CASTGASGLSYNEQFF
TGTGCCTCTACGGGGGCTAGCGGCCTCTCCTACAATGAGCAGTTCTTC
>TRBD2|TRBV5-1|TRBJ2-3|few
CASSLGGLASDTQYF
TGCGCCAGCAGCTTGGGGGGACTAGCGTCCGATACGCAGTATTTT
>.|TRBV12-3/TRBV12-4|TRBJ1-6|few
CASEAGEGSPLHF
TGTGCCAGCGAGGCAGGGGAAGGATCACCCCTCCACTTT
>.|TRBV21-1|TRBJ2-1|many
CASSKGGLAGDIEQFF
TGTGCCAGCAGCAAAGGGGGACTAGCCGGAGATATCGAGCAGTTCTTC
>.|TRBV9|TRBJ2-1|many
CASSVAGDRQEQFF
TGTGCCAGCAGCGTAGCGGGAGATCGTCAAGAGCAGTTCTTC
>.|TRBV4-1|TRBJ2-2|few
CASSPPGMWTGELFF
TGCGCCAGCAGCCCACCGGGAATGTGGACCGGGGAGCTGTTTTTT
>.|TRBV20-1|TRBJ2-4|few
CSARDQLEDRYF
TGCAGTGCTAGAGATCAGTTGGAGGACCGGTACTTC
>TRBD2|TRBV10-3|TRBJ2-1|few
CAIKTSGGDYNEQFF
TGTGCCATCAAAACTAGCGGGGGAGATTACAATGAGCAGTTCTTC
>.|TRBV10-3|TRBJ2-3|few
CAIGRLSTDTQYF
TGTGCCATCGGAAGGCTAAGCACAGATACGCAGTATTTT
>TRBD2|TRBV7-9|TRBJ2-7|.
CASRYTGTSGGEQYF
TGTGCCAGCAGATACACCGGGACTAGCGGAGGCGAGCAGTACTTC
>TRBD2|TRBV4-1|TRBJ2-1|.
CASSQELAGALSYNEQFF
TGCGCCAGCAGCCAAGAACTAGCGGGGGCCCTCTCCTACAATGAGCAGTTCTTC
>.|TRBV10-3|TRBJ2-7|few
CAISERGPPYEQYF
TGTGCCATCAGTGAACGGGGGCCCCCCTACGAGCAGTACTTC
>.|TRBV3-1|TRBJ2-5|many
CASSHIGETQYF
TGTGCCAGCAGCCACATCGGAGAGACCCAGTACTTC